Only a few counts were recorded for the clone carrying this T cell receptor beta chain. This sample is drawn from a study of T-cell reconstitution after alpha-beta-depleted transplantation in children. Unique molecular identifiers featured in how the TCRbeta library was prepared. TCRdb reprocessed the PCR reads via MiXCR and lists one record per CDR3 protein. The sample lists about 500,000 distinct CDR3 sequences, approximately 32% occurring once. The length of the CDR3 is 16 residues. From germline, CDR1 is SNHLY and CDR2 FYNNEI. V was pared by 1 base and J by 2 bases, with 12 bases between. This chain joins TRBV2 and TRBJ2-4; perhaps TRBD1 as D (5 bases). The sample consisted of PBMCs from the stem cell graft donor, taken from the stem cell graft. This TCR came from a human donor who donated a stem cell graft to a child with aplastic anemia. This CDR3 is CASSEEQGITKNIQYF. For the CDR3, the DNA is TGTGCCAGCAGTGAAGAGCAGGGTATTACCAAAAACATTCAGTACTTC.